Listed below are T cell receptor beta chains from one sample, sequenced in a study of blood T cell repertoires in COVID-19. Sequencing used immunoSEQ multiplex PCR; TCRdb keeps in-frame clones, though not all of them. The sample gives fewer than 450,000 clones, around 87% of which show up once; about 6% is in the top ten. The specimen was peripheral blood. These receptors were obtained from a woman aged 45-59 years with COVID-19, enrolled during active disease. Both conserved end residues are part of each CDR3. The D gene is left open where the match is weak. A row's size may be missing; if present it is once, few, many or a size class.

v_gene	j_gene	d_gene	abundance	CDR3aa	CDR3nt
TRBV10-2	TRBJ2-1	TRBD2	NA	CASRGGLAEQFF	TGCGCCAGCAGGGGGGGACTAGCGGAGCAGTTCTTC
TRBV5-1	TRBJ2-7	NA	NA	CASSFHTSGLLYEQYF	TGCGCCAGCAGCTTCCACACCTCGGGACTCCTCTACGAGCAGTACTTC
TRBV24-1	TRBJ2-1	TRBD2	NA	CATSESGEYNEQFF	TGTGCCACCAGTGAGAGCGGGGAATACAATGAGCAGTTCTTC
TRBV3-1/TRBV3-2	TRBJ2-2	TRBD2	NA	CASSQERKAGVGGELFF	TGTGCCAGCAGCCAAGAGAGGAAAGCGGGAGTTGGCGGGGAGCTGTTTTTT
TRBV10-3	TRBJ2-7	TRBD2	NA	CAISEAGPGTSGRTEQYF	TGTGCCATCAGTGAGGCTGGCCCCGGGACTAGCGGGAGAACCGAGCAGTACTTC
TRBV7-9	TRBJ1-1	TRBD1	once	CASSPTGQGYTEAFF	TGTGCCAGCAGCCCGACGGGACAGGGGTACACTGAAGCTTTCTTT
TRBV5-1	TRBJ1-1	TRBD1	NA	CASSSILGTANTEAFF	TGCGCCAGCAGCTCTATACTAGGGACAGCGAACACTGAAGCTTTCTTT
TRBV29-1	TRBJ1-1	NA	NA	CSVSMNTEAFF	TGCAGCGTATCAATGAACACTGAAGCTTTCTTT
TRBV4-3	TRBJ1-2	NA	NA	CASSPGLPYGYTF	TGCGCCAGCAGCCCGGGACTGCCCTATGGCTACACCTTC
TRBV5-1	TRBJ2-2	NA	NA	CASRRTGVGELFF	TGCGCCAGCCGAAGGACTGGGGTAGGGGAGCTGTTTTTT
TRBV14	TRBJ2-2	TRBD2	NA	CASSQYNLAGRTGELFF	TGTGCCAGCAGCCAATATAACCTAGCGGGTAGAACCGGGGAGCTGTTTTTT
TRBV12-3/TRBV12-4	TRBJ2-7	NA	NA	CASSSSHEQYF	TGTGCCAGCAGTTCTAGTCACGAGCAGTACTTC
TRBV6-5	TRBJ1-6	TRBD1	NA	CASFDRGNSPLHF	TGTGCCAGCTTCGACAGGGGTAATTCACCCCTCCACTTT
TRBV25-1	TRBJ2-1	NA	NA	CASSKQGYDEQFF	TGTGCCAGCAGTAAACAGGGTTATGATGAGCAGTTCTTC
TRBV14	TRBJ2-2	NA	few	CASSQAGRGNTGELFF	TGTGCCAGCAGCCAAGCTGGCAGGGGGAACACCGGGGAGCTGTTTTTT
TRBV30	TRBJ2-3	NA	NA	CAWRLGRITTDTQYF	TGTGCCTGGAGACTCGGCAGGATTACCACAGATACGCAGTATTTT
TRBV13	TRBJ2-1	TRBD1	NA	CASTKGTGSNEQFF	TGTGCCAGCACCAAAGGGACAGGGTCCAATGAGCAGTTCTTC